Sequencing of this T cell receptor (beta chain) was carried out in a study of control samples from healthy donors and cancer patients. V was pared by 2 bases and J by 6 bases, with 3 bases of the junction left unmatched. CDR3 length: 13 residues. From germline, CDR1 is KGHSH and CDR2 LQKENI. The repertoire was sequenced with immunoSEQ multiplex PCR; TCRdb's copy has only in-frame clones and lacks some. The data show about 18,000 clones, with around four fifths seen just once and 25% to 30% held by the top ten. The sequence came from a woman in her 70s with lung cancer. Sequences were obtained from PBMCs. The chain employs TRBV18 and TRBJ2-5; TRBD2 matches 7 bases. CDR3 nucleotides: TGTGCCAGCTCACCAGGGAGGGACCAGACCCAGTACTTC. Translated: CASSPGRDQTQYF. The entire variable domain, with the rest obtained from reference TRBV18 and TRBJ2-5, is as follows: NAGVMQNPRHLVRRRGQEARLRCSPMKGHSHVYWYRQLPEEGLKFMVYLQKENIIDESGMPKERFSAEFPKEGPSILRIQQVVRGDSAAYFCASSPGRDQTQYFGPGTRLLVL.